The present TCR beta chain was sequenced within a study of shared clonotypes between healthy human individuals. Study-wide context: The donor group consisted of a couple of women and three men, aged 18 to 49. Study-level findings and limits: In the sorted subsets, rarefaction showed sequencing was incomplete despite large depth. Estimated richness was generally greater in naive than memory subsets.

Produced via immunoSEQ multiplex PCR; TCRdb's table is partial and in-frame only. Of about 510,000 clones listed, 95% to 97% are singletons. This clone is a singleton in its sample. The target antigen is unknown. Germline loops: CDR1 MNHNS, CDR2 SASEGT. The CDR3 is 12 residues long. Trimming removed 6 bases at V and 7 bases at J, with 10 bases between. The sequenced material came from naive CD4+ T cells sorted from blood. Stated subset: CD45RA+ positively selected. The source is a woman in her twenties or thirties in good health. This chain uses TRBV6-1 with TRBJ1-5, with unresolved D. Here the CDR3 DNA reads TGTGCCAGCAGCCCAGAGCGGCAGCCCCAGCATTTT. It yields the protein CASSPERQPQHF.